This T cell receptor (beta chain) was retrieved from a study of Graves' ophthalmopathy and Graves' hyperthyroidism. Study-level findings and limits: Discriminating ophthalmopathy from stable hyperthyroidism, a 13-signature model attained a sensitivity of about 90% and a specificity of about 81%.

Ophthalmopathy donors were characterized by moderate-to-severe activity, CAS of at least 3, NOSPECS of at least 4, and duration under 3 months. Orbital computed tomography, together with clinical symptoms, serum thyroxine, TRAb and thyroid ultrasound, was used for diagnosis. This clonotype came up many times. Its antigen is not identified. TCR beta CDR3 amplification used RNA transcripts. Investigators did first-round RT-PCR with HTBI primers, then second-round multiplex PCR. MiXCR, run by TCRdb on the multiplex PCR reads, gives a single entry per CDR3 protein. The sample holds approximately 700,000 distinct CDR3 sequences, roughly 39% seen once. V dropped 0 bases and J dropped 6 bases, with 18 bases sitting between them. Germline CDR1 and CDR2: SGHRS and YFSETQ. The CDR3 is 16 amino acids.

Sequencing input: peripheral blood. The sequence came from an adult man with Graves' ophthalmopathy. This chain joins TRBV5-1 and TRBJ2-5; D assignment may be TRBD1 or TRBD2 (5 bases each). CDR3 DNA sequence: TGCGCCAGCAGCTTGGGAGAGGATGGGGGTCACAAGACCCAGTACTTC. This codes for CASSLGEDGGHKTQYF.